Sequencing of this TCR beta chain was carried out in a study of shared clonotypes between healthy human individuals. The CDR3 is made up of 16 amino acids. The germline V gene has CDR1 SGHTA and CDR2 FQGTGA. Between the trimmed V and J ends, which lost 5 bases and 1 base, there was a span of 16 bases. To note about this clone: Its antigen is not identified.

Execution of the assay was at deep level. Each subset's genomic DNA was split evenly across several immunoSEQ plates. The table came from immunoSEQ multiplex PCR; TCRdb's copy has only in-frame clones and leaves some out. The sample holds approximately 2.1 million clones; more than 80% are singletons and the top ten take about 0.37%. General study findings and limits: Clonotype sharing across several donors was observed for about 5.2% of naive CD4 clonotypes.

This chain connects TRBV7-3 to TRBJ2-3, with a possible D match to TRBD2 (6 bases). The TCR sequence derives from a man aged 18 to 35 in good health. Some clones in this sample may be carry-over from other donors' samples. The material sequenced was naive CD4+ T cells from PBMCs. Subset reported: CD45RA+ positively selected. CDR3 region: CASSRQPGARTDTQYF. The CDR3 DNA reads as TGTGCCAGCAGCCGTCAACCGGGAGCCCGCACAGATACGCAGTATTTT.